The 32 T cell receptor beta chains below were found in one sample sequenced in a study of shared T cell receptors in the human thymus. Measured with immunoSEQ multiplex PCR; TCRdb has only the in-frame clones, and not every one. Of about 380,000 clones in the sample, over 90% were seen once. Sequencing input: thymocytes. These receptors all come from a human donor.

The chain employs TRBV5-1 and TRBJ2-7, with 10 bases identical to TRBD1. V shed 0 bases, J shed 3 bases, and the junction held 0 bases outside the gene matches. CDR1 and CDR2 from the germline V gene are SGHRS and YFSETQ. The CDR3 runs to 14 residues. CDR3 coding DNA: TGCGCCAGCAGCTTGGGGGACAGGGGCTACGAGCAGTACTTC. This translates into CASSLGDRGYEQYF. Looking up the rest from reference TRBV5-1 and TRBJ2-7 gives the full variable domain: KAGVTQTPRYLIKTRGQQVTLSCSPISGHRSVSWYQQTPGQGLQFLFEYFSETQRNKGNFPGRFSGRQFSNSRSEMNVSTLELGDSALYLCASSLGDRGYEQYFGPGTRLTVT.

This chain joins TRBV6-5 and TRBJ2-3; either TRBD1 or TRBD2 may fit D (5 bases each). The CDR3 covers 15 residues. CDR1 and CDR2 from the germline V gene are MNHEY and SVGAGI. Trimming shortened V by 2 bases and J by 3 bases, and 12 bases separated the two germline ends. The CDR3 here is CASSYGGGGTDTQYF. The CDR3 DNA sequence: TGTGCCAGCAGTTACGGTGGGGGTGGGACAGATACGCAGTATTTT.

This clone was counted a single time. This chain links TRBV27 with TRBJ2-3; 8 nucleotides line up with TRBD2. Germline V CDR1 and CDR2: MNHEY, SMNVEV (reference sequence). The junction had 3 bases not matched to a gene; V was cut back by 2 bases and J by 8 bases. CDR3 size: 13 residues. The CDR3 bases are TGTGCCAGCAGTTTAGAGGCGGGAGGTACGCAGTATTTT. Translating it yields CASSLEAGGTQYF.

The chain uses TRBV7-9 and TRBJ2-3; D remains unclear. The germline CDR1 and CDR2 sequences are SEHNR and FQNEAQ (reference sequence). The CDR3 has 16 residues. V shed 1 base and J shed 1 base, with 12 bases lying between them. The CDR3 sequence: CASSLGIARGTDTQYF. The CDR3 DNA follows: TGTGCCAGCAGCTTAGGAATAGCTCGGGGCACAGATACGCAGTATTTT.

CDR3: CASSLAGGVRYNEQFF. In DNA form, the CDR3 reads TGTGCCAGCAGCTTAGCGGGCGGTGTACGTTACAATGAGCAGTTCTTC. This chain joins TRBV7-2 and TRBJ2-1; D remains unclear. The CDR3 has 16 residues. The V gene lost 0 bases and the J gene lost 4 bases, with 13 bases spanning the gap. Looked up from germline, CDR1 is SGHTA and CDR2 is FQGNSA. Full variable domain (missing parts from reference TRBV7-2 and TRBJ2-1): GAGVSQSPSNKVTEKGKDVELRCDPISGHTALYWYRQSLGQGLEFLIYFQGNSAPDKSGLPSDRFSAERTGGSVSTLTIQRTQQEDSAVYLCASSLAGGVRYNEQFFGPGTRLTVL.

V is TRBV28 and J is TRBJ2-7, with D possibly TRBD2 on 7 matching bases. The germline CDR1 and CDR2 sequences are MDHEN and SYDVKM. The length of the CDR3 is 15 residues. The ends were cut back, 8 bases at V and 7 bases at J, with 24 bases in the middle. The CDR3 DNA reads TGTGCCAGCTCGCACCCAAGGGGGGGCTCGGGGGAGCAGTACTTC. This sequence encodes CASSHPRGGSGEQYF.

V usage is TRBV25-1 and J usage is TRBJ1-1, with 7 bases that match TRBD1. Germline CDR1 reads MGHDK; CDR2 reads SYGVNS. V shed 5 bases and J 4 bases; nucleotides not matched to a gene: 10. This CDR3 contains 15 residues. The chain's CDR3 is CASSYRRGPSTEAFF. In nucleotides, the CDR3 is TGTGCCAGCAGTTACAGGAGGGGGCCTAGCACTGAAGCTTTCTTT.

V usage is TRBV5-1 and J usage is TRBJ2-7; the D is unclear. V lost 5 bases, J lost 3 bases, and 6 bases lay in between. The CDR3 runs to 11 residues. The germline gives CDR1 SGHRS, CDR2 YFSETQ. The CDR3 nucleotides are TGCGCCAGCAGTAAGGGCTACGAGCAGTACTTC. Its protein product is CASSKGYEQYF.

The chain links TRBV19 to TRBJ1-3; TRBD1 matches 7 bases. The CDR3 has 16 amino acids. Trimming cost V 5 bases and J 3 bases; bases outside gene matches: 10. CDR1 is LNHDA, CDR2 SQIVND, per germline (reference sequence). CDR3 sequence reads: CASSSRWQGDGNTIYF. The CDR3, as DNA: TGTGCCAGTAGTTCCCGGTGGCAGGGGGATGGAAACACCATATATTTT.

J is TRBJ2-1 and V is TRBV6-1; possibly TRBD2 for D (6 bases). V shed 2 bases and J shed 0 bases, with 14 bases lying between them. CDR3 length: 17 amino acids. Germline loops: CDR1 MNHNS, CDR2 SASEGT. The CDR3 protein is CASSENIGTPSYNEQFF. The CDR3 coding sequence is TGTGCCAGCAGTGAAAATATCGGGACTCCCTCCTACAATGAGCAGTTCTTC.

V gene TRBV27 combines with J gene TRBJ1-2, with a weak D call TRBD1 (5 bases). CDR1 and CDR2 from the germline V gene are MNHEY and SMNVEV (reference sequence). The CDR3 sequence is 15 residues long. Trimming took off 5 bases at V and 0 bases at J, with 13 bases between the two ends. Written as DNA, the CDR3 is TGTGCCAGCAGTCCCCGGGGCCCCACTAACTATGGCTACACCTTC. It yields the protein CASSPRGPTNYGYTF.

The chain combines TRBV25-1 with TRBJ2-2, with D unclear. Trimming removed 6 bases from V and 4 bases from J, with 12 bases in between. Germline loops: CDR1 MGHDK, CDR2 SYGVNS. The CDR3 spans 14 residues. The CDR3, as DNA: TGTGCCAGCAGGTCGACATCGGGCACCGGGGAGCTGTTTTTT. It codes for CASRSTSGTGELFF.

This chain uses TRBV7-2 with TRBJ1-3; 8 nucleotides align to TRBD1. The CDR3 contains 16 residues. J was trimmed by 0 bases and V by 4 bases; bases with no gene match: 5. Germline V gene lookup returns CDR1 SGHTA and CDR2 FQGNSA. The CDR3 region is CASSSDTGGSGNTIYF. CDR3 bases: TGTGCCAGCAGCTCCGACACAGGGGGCTCTGGAAACACCATATATTTT.

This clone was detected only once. CDR3 nucleotide sequence: TGTGCCAGCAGTCGGTACCCTAACTATGGCTACACCTTC. Protein: CASSRYPNYGYTF. The chain uses TRBV6-1 and TRBJ1-2, with D hard to call. There are 13 residues in the CDR3. V was shortened by 5 bases and J by 0 bases, with 7 bases between the two germline ends. Germline CDR1 MNHNS, CDR2 SASEGT.

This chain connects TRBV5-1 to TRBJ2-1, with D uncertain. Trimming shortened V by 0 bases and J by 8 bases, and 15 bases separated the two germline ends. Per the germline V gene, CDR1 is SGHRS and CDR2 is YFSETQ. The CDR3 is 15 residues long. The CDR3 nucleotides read TGCGCCAGCAGCTTGGCGCCCCGACGGAACGATGAGCAGTTCTTC. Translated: CASSLAPRRNDEQFF.

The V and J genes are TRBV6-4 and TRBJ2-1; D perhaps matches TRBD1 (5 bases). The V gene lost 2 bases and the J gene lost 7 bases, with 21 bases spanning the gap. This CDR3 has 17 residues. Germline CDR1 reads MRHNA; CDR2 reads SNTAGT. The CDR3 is CASSDPQTEERGNEQFF. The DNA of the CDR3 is TGTGCCAGCAGTGACCCCCAGACAGAAGAACGTGGGAATGAGCAGTTCTTC.

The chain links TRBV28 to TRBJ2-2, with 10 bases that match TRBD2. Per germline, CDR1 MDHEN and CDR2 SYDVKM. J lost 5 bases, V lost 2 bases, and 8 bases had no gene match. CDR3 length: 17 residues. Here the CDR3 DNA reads TGTGCCAGCAGTTTAGCCCCAATAGCGGGAGGAACCGGGGAGCTGTTTTTT. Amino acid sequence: CASSLAPIAGGTGELFF.

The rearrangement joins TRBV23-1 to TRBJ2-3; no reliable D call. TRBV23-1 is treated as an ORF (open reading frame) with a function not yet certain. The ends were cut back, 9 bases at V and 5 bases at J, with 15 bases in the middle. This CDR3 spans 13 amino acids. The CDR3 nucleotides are TGCGCCAGTTGGAGCAACGTTGAAGATACGCAGTATTTT. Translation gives CASWSNVEDTQYF.

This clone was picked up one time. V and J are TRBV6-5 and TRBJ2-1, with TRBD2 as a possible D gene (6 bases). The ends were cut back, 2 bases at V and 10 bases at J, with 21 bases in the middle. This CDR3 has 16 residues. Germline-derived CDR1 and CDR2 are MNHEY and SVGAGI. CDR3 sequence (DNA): TGTGCCAGCAGTTACGGTCCGCGGGGCGCTTTAGTCGAGCAGTTCTTC. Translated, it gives CASSYGPRGALVEQFF.

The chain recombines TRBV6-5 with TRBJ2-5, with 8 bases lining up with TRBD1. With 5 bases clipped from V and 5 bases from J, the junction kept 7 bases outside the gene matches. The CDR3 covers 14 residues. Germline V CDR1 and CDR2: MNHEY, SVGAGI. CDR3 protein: CASSADRVLETQYF. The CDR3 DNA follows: TGTGCCAGCAGTGCGGACAGGGTCTTGGAGACCCAGTACTTC.

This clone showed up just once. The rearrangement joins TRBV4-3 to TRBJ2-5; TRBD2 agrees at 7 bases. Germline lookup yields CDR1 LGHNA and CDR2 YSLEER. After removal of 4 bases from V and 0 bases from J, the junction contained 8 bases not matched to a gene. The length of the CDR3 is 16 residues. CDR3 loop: CASSRSGGGYQETQYF. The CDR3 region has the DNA TGCGCCAGCAGCCGCTCGGGGGGAGGGTACCAAGAGACCCAGTACTTC.

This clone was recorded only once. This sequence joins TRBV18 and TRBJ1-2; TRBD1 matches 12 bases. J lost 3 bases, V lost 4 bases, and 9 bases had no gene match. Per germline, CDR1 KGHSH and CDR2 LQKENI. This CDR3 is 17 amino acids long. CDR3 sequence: CASSRGQGATRYYGYTF. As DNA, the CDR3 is TGTGCCAGCTCACGGGGACAGGGGGCGACGAGATACTATGGCTACACCTTC.

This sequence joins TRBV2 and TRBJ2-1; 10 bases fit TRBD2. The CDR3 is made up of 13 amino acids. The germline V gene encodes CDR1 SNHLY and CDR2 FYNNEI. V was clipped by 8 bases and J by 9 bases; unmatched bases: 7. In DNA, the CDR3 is TGTGCCAGCGGGACCCTAGCGGGAGTTGAGCAGTTCTTC. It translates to CASGTLAGVEQFF.

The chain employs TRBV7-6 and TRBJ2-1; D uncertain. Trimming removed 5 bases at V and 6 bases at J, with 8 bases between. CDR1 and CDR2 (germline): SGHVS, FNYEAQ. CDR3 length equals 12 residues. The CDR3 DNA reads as TGTGCCAGCAGCCTTAAAACCAATGAGCAGTTCTTC. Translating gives CASSLKTNEQFF.

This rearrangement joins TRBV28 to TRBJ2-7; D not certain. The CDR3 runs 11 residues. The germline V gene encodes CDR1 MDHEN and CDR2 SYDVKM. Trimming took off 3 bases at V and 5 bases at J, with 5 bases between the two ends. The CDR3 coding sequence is TGTGCCAGCAGTTTCTTTAACGAGCAGTACTTC. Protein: CASSFFNEQYF.

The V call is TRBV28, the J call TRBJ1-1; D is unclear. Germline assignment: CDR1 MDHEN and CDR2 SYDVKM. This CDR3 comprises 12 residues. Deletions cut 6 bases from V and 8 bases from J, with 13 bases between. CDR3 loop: CASSPSQPEAFF. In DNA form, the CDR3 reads TGTGCCAGCAGCCCCTCGCAGCCCGAAGCTTTCTTT.

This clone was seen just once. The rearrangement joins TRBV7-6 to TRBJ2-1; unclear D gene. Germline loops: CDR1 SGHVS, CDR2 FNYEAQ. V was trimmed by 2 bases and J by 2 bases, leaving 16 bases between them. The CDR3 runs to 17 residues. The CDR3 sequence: CASSLKRVGGTYNEQFF. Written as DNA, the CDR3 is TGTGCCAGCAGCTTAAAAAGAGTTGGCGGAACCTACAATGAGCAGTTCTTC. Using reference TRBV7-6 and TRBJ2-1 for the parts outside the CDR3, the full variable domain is GAGVSQSPRYKVTKRGQDVALRCDPISGHVSLYWYRQALGQGPEFLTYFNYEAQQDKSGLPNDRFSAERPEGSISTLTIQRTEQRDSAMYRCASSLKRVGGTYNEQFFGPGTRLTVL.

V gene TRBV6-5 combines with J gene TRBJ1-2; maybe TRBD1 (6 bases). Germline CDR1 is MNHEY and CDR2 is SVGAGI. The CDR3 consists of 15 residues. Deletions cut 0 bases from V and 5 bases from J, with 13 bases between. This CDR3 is CASSYSAGDVYGYTF. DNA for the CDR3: TGTGCCAGCAGTTACTCAGCAGGGGATGTGTATGGCTACACCTTC.

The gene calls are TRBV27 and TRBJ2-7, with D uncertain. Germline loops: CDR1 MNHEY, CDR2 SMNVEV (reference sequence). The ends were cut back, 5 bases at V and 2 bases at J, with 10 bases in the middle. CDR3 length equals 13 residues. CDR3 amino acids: CASSLSAAYEQYF. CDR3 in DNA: TGTGCCAGCAGTCTGTCAGCAGCCTACGAGCAGTACTTC.

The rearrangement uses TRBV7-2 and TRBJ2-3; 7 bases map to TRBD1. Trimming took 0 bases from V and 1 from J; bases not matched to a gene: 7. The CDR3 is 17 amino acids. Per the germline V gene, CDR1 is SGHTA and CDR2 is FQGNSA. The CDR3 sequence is CASSLAVGQRGTDTQYF. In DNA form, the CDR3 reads TGTGCCAGCAGCTTAGCCGTGGGACAGCGCGGCACAGATACGCAGTATTTT.

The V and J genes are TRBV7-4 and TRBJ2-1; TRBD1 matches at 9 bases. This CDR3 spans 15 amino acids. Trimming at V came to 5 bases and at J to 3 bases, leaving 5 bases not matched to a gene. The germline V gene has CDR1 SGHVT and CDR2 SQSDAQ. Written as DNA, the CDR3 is TGTGCCAGCAGCCTGGACAGGGGACACTACAATGAGCAGTTCTTC. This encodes CASSLDRGHYNEQFF.

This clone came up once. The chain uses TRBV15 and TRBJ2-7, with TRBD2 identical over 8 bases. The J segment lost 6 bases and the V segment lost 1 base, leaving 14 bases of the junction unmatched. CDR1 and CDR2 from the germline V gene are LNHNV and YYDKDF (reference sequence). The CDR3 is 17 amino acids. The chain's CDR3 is CATSRGLRPGLVLEQYF. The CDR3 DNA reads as TGTGCCACCAGCAGAGGGCTTCGACCGGGACTAGTTCTCGAGCAGTACTTC. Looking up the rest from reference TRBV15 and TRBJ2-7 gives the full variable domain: DAMVIQNPRYQVTQFGKPVTLSCSQTLNHNVMYWYQQKSSQAPKLLFHYYDKDFNNEADTPDNFQSRRPNTSFCFLDIRSPGLGDTAMYLCATSRGLRPGLVLEQYFGPGTRLTVT.